This T cell receptor beta chain was identified during a study of human T cells and chemical hapten exposure (dated by TCRdb to about 2021). About the full investigation: For sensitization, 2% DPC in acetone was applied to a 2 cm by 2 cm area of upper inner arm skin. Throughout the roughly 26-week study period, patients were also given weekly therapeutic DPC doses on the scalp. Patch testing was performed on the upper back with Finn chambers containing 0.01% DPC, and the patch tests were scored after 6 days according to International Contact Dermatitis Research Group standards. The mostly female patient cohort included alopecia areata with under or over 50% scalp involvement, alopecia totalis and alopecia universalis. Libraries were combined into a pool for sequencing, and differences in TCR yield between samples came mainly from small differences in library volumes within the pool. This study followed changes in the peripheral blood TCR repertoire in vivo during primary and secondary sensitization of alopecia patients to the hapten diphenylcyclopropenone (DPC). Blood samples were taken from patients before sensitization (week 0) and at 2, 6 and about 24 weeks after DPC sensitization. Approximately 28 alopecia patients provided blood for TCR sequencing at one to four time points (pre-sensitization, 2, 6 and 24 weeks).

V is cut back by 5 bases and J by 4 bases, with 7 bases in the junction unmatched. Looking up the germline V gene yields CDR1 SNHLY and CDR2 FYNNEI. The CDR3 holds 15 amino acids from the cysteine to the phenylalanine. Just CDR3 DNA is preserved here, 45 bases in frame from base 1. The sample's time point, from its label and the paper: patch test 2, 6 weeks after DPC sensitization. This specimen's treatment or condition label, per the study, means: therapeutic diphenylcyclopropenone sensitization with weekly scalp DPC. At every patch-test visit, the blood draw took place before the patch test was put on. Patients were considered eligible if aged 18 to 70, diagnosed with alopecia and deemed suitable for DPC therapy, and patients were excluded if pregnant. Total RNA was isolated from unfractionated whole blood collected in Tempus Blood RNA tubes. Receptor amplification or capture employed RACE. TCRdb shows the sequencer as NextSeq 500. During library preparation, unique molecular identifiers were attached to individual cDNA molecules so that TCRs could be counted in a quantitative, reproducible way. Each blood RNA sample was used to sequence both TCR alpha and TCR beta chains. Processing in the source paper ran as follows. A median of roughly 99,000 TCRs per sample was observed, with a range of 23,224 to 690,600. V, J and CDR3 annotation of the TCR reads was carried out using the Decombinator software suite. For the PS versus PT1 abundance plots, all samples were subsampled to the same number of TCRs (28,000). TCRs were defined as expanded if absent before sensitization and observed at least eight times at the 2-week time point. TCRdb itself trimmed the public reads at Q25 with fastp, ran MiXCR and retained productive beta chains. Entries are consolidated by CDR3 protein sequence, retaining the most common genes and DNA. The V and J calls were not made by the authors but by TCRdb's processing. The sample table contains about 350,000 distinct CDR3 sequences; only one count was recorded for about 6.3% of them. The top ten clonotypes cover roughly 5.4% of the sample.

The full study reports these points: Repeated subsampling changed both the strength of the expansion versus patch-test correlation and the threshold at which the correlation became significant. The number of TCRs above 1 in 1000 frequency did not change with DPC sensitization; there was no evidence of global repertoire structure alterations. Because every patient had alopecia, a presumed autoimmune disease, the patients' immune response might differ from that of healthy individuals. The number of PT1 expanded TCRs positively correlated with patch test score, significant at thresholds 8, 16 and 32 but not 4. Expanded TCRs formed significantly more large CDR3 similarity clusters than pre-sensitization or healthy control sets, consistent with antigen-driven responses.

This clonotype turned up a few times. Its antigen remains unidentified. Per-nucleotide qualities are absent, and no much larger clonotype sits a single base away. Sequencing was performed on whole blood, taken in connection with sensitization to the hapten diphenylcyclopropenone (DPC). The sequence joins TRBV2 to TRBJ2-1; 8 of the junction bases match TRBD2. This clonotype was sampled from a woman in her late teens or twenties with alopecia areata. Some clones in this sample may be carry-over from other donors' samples. The encoded CDR3 is CASSITSGPYNEQFF. Read as DNA, the sequence is TGTGCCAGCAGTATTACTAGCGGACCATACAATGAGCAGTTCTTC.